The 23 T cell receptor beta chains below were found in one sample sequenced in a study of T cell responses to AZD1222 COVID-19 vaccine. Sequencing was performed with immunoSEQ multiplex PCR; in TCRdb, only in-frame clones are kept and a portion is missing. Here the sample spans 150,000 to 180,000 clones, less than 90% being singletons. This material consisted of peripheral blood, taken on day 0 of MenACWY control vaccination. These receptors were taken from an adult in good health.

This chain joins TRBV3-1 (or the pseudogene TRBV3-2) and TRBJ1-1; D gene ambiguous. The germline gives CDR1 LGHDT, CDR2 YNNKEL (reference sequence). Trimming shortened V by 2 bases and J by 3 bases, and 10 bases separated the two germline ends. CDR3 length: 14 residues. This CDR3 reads CASSQTRPDTEAFF. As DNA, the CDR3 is TGTGCCAGCAGCCAAACCCGTCCCGACACTGAAGCTTTCTTT.

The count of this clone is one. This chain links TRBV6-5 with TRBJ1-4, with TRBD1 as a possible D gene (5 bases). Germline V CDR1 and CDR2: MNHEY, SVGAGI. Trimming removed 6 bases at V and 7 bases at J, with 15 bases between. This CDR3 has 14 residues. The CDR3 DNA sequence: TGTGCCAGCAGGCCACCGGGACCGGGTGAAAAACTGTTTTTT. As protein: CASRPPGPGEKLFF.

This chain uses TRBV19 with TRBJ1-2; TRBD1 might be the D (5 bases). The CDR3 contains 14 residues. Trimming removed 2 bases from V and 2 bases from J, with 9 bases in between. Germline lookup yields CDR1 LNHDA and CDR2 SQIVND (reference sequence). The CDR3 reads CASSIFRDNYGYTF. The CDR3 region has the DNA TGTGCCAGTAGTATATTCCGGGACAACTATGGCTACACCTTC.

CDR3 in DNA: TGTGCCAGCACCCAAGGGGAAAAACTGTTTTTT. Protein: CASTQGEKLFF. The rearrangement joins TRBV6-6 to TRBJ1-4; D call uncertain. The ends were cut back, 7 bases at V and 8 bases at J, with 8 bases in the middle. CDR3 size: 11 residues. CDR1 and CDR2 (germline): MNHNY, SVGAGI (reference sequence).

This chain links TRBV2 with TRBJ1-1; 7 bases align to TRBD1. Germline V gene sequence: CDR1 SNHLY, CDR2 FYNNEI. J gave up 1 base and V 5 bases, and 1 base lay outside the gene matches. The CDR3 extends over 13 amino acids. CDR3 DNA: TGTGCCAGCAGTTACAGGGGGAACACTGAAGCTTTCTTT. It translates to CASSYRGNTEAFF.

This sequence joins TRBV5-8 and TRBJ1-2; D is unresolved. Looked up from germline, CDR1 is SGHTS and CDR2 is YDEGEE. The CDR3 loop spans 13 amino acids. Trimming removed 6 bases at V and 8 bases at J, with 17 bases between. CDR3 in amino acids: CASTINWGGGYTF. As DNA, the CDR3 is TGTGCCAGCACCATTAATTGGGGAGGAGGCTACACCTTC.

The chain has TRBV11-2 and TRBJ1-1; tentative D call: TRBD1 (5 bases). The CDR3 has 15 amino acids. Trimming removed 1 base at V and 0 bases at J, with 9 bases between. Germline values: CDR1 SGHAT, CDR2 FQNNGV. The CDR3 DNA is TGTGCCAGCAGCTTAGGGGCAGGGATGAACACTGAAGCTTTCTTT. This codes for CASSLGAGMNTEAFF.

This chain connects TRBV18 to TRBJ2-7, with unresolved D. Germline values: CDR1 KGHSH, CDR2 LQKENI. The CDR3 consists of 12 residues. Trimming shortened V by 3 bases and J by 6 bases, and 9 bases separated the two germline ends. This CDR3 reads CASSPFGSEQYF. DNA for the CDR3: TGTGCCAGCTCACCGTTCGGCTCCGAGCAGTACTTC.

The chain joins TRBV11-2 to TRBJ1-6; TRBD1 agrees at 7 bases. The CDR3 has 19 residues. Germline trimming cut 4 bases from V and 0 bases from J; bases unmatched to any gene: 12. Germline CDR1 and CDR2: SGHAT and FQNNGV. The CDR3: CASSSRQGLLSSYNSPLHF. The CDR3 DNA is TGTGCCAGCAGCTCAAGACAGGGCCTTCTAAGCTCCTATAATTCACCCCTCCACTTT.

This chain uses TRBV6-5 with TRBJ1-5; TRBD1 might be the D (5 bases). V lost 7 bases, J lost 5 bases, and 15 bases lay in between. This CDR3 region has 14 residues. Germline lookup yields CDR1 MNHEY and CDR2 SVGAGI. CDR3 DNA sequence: TGTGCCAGCAACCCAACAGGATCCGATCAGCCCCAGCATTTT. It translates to CASNPTGSDQPQHF.

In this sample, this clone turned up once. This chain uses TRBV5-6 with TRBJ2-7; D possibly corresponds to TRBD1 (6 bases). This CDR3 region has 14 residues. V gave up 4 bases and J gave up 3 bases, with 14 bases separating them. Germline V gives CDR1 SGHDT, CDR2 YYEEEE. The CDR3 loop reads CASSRTGTNYEQYF. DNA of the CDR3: TGTGCCAGCAGCCGGACCGGGACAAACTACGAGCAGTACTTC. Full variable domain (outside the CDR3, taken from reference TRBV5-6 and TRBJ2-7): DAGVTQSPTHLIKTRGQQVTLRCSPKSGHDTVSWYQQALGQGPQFIFQYYEEEERQRGNFPDRFSGHQFPNYSSELNVNALLLGDSALYLCASSRTGTNYEQYFGPGTRLTVT.

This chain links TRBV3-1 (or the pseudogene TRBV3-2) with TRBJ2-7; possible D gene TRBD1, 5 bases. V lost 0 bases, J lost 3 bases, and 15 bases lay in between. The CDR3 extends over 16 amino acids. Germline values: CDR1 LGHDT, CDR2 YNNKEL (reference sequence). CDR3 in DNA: TGTGCCAGCAGCCAAGAGAGATTAGGACACTTCTACGAGCAGTACGTC. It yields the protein CASSQERLGHFYEQYV.

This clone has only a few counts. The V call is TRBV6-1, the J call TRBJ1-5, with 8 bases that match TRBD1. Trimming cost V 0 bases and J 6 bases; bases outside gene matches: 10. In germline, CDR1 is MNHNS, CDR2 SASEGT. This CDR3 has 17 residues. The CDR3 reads CASSEAVGQGAGQPQHF. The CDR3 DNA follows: TGTGCCAGCAGTGAAGCGGTAGGGCAGGGGGCAGGTCAGCCCCAGCATTTT.

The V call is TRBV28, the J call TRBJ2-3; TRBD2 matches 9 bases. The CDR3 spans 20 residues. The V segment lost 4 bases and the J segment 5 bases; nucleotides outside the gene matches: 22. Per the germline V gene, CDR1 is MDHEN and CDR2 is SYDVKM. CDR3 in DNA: TGTGCCAGCAGTTCCAAGCTCCGCCTTAAGACTAGCGGTGGGCGAGATACGCAGTATTTT. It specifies CASSSKLRLKTSGGRDTQYF.

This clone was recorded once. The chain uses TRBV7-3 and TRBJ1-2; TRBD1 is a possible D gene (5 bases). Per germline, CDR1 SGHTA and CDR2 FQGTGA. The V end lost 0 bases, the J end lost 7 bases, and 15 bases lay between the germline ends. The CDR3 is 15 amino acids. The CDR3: CASSLTITGVGGYTF. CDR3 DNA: TGTGCCAGCAGCTTAACAATAACGGGGGTGGGTGGCTACACCTTC.

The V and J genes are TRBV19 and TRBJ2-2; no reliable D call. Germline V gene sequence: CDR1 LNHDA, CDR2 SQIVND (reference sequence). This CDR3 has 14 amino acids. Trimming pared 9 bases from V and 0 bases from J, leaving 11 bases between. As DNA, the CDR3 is TGTGCCAGCAAGTGGGTTGCGAACACCGGGGAGCTGTTTTTT. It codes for CASKWVANTGELFF.

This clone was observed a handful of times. The CDR3 DNA follows: TGTGCCACCAGCAGAGGAGATGCAGGCTACAATGAGCAGTTCTTC. Translation gives CATSRGDAGYNEQFF. The chain joins TRBV15 to TRBJ2-1; D is ambiguous. The V gene lost 1 base and the J gene lost 3 bases, with 10 bases spanning the gap. Germline CDR1 and CDR2: LNHNV and YYDKDF (reference sequence). The CDR3 loop spans 15 amino acids.

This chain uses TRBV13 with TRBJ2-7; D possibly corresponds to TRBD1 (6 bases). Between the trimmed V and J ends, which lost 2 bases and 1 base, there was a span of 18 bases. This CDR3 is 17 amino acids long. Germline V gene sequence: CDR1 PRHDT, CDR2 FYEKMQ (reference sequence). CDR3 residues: CASSLTGTMTISYEQYF. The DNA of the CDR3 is TGTGCCAGCAGCTTAACCGGGACAATGACTATTTCCTACGAGCAGTACTTC. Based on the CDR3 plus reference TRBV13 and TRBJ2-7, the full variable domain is AAGVIQSPRHLIKEKRETATLKCYPIPRHDTVYWYQQGPGQDPQFLISFYEKMQSDKGSIPDRFSAQQFSDYHSELNMSSLELGDSALYFCASSLTGTMTISYEQYFGPGTRLTVT.

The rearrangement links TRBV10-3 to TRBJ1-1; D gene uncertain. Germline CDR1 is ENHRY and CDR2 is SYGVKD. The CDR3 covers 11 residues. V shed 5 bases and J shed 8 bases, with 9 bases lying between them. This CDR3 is CAISYSGEAFF. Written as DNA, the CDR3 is TGTGCCATCAGTTATTCCGGGGAAGCTTTCTTT.

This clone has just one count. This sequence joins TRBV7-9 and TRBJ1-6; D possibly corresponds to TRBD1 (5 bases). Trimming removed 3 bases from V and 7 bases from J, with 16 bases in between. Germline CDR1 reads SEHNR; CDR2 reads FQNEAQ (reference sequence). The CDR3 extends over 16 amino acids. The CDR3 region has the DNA TGTGCCAGCAGCTTGGTTCAGGGACTTGAGAATTCACCCCTCCACTTT. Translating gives CASSLVQGLENSPLHF.

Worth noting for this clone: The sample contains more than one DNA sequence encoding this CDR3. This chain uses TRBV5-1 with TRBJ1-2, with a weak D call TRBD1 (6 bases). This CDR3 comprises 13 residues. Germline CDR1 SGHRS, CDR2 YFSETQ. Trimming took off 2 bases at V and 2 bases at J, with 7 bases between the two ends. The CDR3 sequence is CASSLGQNYGYTF. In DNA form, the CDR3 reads TGCGCCAGCAGCTTAGGACAGAACTATGGCTACACCTTC.

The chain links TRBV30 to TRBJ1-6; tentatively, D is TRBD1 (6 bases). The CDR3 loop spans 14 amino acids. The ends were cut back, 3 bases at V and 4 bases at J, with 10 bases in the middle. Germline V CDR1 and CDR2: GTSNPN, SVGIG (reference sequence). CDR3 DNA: TGTGCCTGGAGAGACAGGCCGTATAATTCACCCCTCCACTTT. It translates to CAWRDRPYNSPLHF.

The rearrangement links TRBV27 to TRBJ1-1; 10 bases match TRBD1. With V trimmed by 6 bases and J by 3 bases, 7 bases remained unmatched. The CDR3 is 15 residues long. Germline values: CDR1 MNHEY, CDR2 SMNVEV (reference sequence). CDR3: CASSPWTGGDTEAFF. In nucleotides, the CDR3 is TGTGCCAGCAGCCCTTGGACAGGGGGAGACACTGAAGCTTTCTTT.